This is a list of T cell receptor beta chains from one sample in a study of blood T cell repertoires in COVID-19. Profiling relied on immunoSEQ multiplex PCR, and the TCRdb table lists in-frame clones only, not all of them. The data show approximately 180,000 clones, around nine tenths seen once. The sequenced material came from peripheral blood. Receptors originate from a woman aged 70-85 years with COVID-19, enrolled during active disease. Each CDR3 is given without its conserved first and last residue. A row's size may be missing; if present it is once, few, many or a size class.

CDR3 protein,clone size,J gene,V gene
ASSFSTPQGGGYEQY,.,TRBJ2-7,TRBV7-9
AWSSGGSHQPQH,.,TRBJ1-5,TRBV30
ASSYTVNTEAF,.,TRBJ1-1,TRBV6-5
AWSRDTRSYEQY,.,TRBJ2-7,TRBV30
ASVDFGQHAYEQY,.,TRBJ2-7,TRBV28
ASSFLTGAYEQY,.,TRBJ2-7,TRBV5-1
ASSIGTGNYGYT,.,TRBJ1-2,TRBV19
ASRIQERGEAF,.,TRBJ1-1,TRBV4-1
ASSVATGGFGYT,few,TRBJ1-2,TRBV9
ASSRGHRMYTQY,.,TRBJ2-3,TRBV5-6
ASWDWKSTDTQY,.,TRBJ2-3,TRBV19
ASSLRGGLTGEAF,few,TRBJ1-1,TRBV14
ASSWRDSQTFEQF,.,TRBJ2-1,TRBV5-5
ASSERTGGIGYGYT,.,TRBJ1-2,TRBV2
SVETGTGGTKNIQY,.,TRBJ2-4,TRBV29-1
ASKETGPETGELF,once,TRBJ2-2,TRBV19
ASSYLAVRGETQY,.,TRBJ2-5,TRBV6-2/TRBV6-3
ASSPGQGALLLSGNTIY,few,TRBJ1-3,TRBV11-2
ASSKDEGLGPNEQF,.,TRBJ2-1,TRBV21-1
ASSISSASGKNEQF,.,TRBJ2-1,TRBV5-1
AWNKRGWDTEAF,.,TRBJ1-1,TRBV30
ASSSGGPNEQY,.,TRBJ2-7,TRBV13
ASSQERLGTEAF,.,TRBJ1-1,TRBV4-2
AIGPGETQY,.,TRBJ2-5,TRBV10-3
SVDRQGSTEAF,.,TRBJ1-1,TRBV29-1
ASSVWTSGSYEQY,.,TRBJ2-7,TRBV5-6
ASSPHQGNQPQH,.,TRBJ1-5,TRBV27
ASSSSQGLEGYT,.,TRBJ1-2,TRBV18
ASSLIREDQPQH,few,TRBJ1-5,TRBV7-2
ASSFVQGEYNEQF,.,TRBJ2-1,TRBV7-9
ASSLLGVGGNQPQH,.,TRBJ1-5,TRBV28
ASSSQGNNSPLH,.,TRBJ1-6,TRBV5-4
AWSGLASYNEQF,.,TRBJ2-1,TRBV30
ASSGGTVYNQPQH,once,TRBJ1-5,TRBV5-8
ASSPVQGREKLF,.,TRBJ1-4,TRBV18
ASSLEGAGGNTEAF,.,TRBJ1-1,TRBV5-6
SASGTGYGYT,.,TRBJ1-2,TRBV20-1
SASPASGVLGTQY,.,TRBJ2-5,TRBV20-1
ASSVVSSGNTIY,.,TRBJ1-3,TRBV9
ALDRGGETQY,.,TRBJ2-5,TRBV30
ASSTGTGIYNEQF,.,TRBJ2-1,TRBV6-2/TRBV6-3
ASRRGTEAF,.,TRBJ1-1,TRBV6-5
ASTRTGTGNTIY,.,TRBJ1-3,TRBV5-1
ASSRAGSGLYNEQF,.,TRBJ2-1,TRBV7-6
ASSPPTTSGSYEQY,few,TRBJ2-7,TRBV6-6